This is a list of T cell receptor beta chains from one sample in a study of tumor and adjacent non-tumor tissue in lung cancer. TCRdb itself ran the multiplex PCR reads through MiXCR, one entry per CDR3 protein. The table shows around 210,000 distinct CDR3 sequences, with 71% occurring only once. Sequencing was performed on lung tumor tissue. The origin of the receptors is a man in his sixties with non-small cell lung cancer. Each CDR3 is given with its conserved first and last residue. The order of the fields is J gene, V gene, CDR3 protein.

>TRBJ2-3|TRBV4-2
CANSPRHGTSGGTDTQYF
>TRBJ2-3|TRBV20-1
CTASVQGGGGAGDTLYF
>TRBJ2-7|TRBV20-1
CSARDLGESYEQNF
>TRBJ2-3|TRBV20-1
CGARDLGGVNTDTQYF
>TRBJ2-3|TRBV6-1
CASSEMGTQYF
>TRBJ2-4|TRBV29-1
CSGQRGGGVIQYF
>TRBJ2-5|TRBV5-4
CGSSPSAGRVEETQYF
>TRBJ1-1|TRBV6-1
CASSPTVNTEAFF
>TRBJ1-6|TRBV4-1
CASSPRDGYNSPLHF
>TRBJ2-7|TRBV11-3
CASGTTYEQYF
>TRBJ2-6|TRBV28
CASTGANVLTF
>TRBJ2-3|TRBV20-1
CSADATGTSGSTDTQYF
>TRBJ2-5|TRBV4-3
CASGQQTQETQYF
>TRBJ1-2|TRBV20-1
CNANTGLNYGYTF
>TRBJ2-1|TRBV12-3/TRBV12-4
CASKPSGVNFGQFF
>TRBJ1-3|TRBV20-1
CSVRTWSAGNTIYF
>TRBJ2-7|TRBV7-8
CASSLVLAGVYEQYF
>TRBJ1-5|TRBV20-1
CSVRGGAGNQPQHF
>TRBJ2-7|TRBV29-1
CSVWTSGSPEQYF
>TRBJ1-6|TRBV6-1
CASSEVAGANSLLHF
>TRBJ2-1|TRBV11-2
CASRSAGGSVNEQFF
>TRBJ2-3|TRBV11-3
CASNLRRSIDTQYF
>TRBJ2-7|TRBV6-5
CASSLGTSGGTYQQYF
>TRBJ2-3|TRBV20-1
CSVSVDGYTDTQYF
>TRBJ1-2|TRBV4-1
CASSPSESSGINYGYTF
>TRBJ2-3|TRBV20-1
CSAPGRDTDTQYF
>TRBJ1-1|TRBV4-1
CASSQDRGPLRREAFF
>TRBJ2-5|TRBV5-6
CASSWQQETQYF
>TRBJ1-2|TRBV7-8
CGTEGPNNYGNTF
>TRBJ2-1|TRBV29-1
CNSQVEGSYNEQFF
>TRBJ2-2|TRBV20-1
CSARVGGANTRKLFF
>TRBJ2-7|TRBV12-3/TRBV12-4
CASSLPQGHNEQYF
>TRBJ1-1|TRBV5-6
CASSLAYGRRGNTEAFF
>TRBJ1-2|TRBV4-2
CASSRDDRGNNYGYTF
>TRBJ2-7|TRBV4-1
CASSPPVGTGAYDQYF
>TRBJ2-1|TRBV11-2
CARSLAGGYNEQFF
>TRBJ2-2|TRBV7-9
CASSSVWNTGELFF
>TRBJ2-7|TRBV28
CASSSYRAYGQYF
>TRBJ1-2|TRBV28
CANSSPGAGGSVWEDYGYTF
>TRBJ1-2|TRBV10-2
CASSGGLSDSSRYGYAF
>TRBJ1-5|TRBV20-1
CSAMTLSGTPHQPHHF
>TRBJ2-2|TRBV5-5
CISSFGNGELFF
>TRBJ2-1|TRBV4-3
CASSQDWSGGNYNEQFF